This is a list of T cell receptor beta chains from one sample in a study of T cells in Graves' hyperthyroidism and ophthalmopathy. MiXCR, run by TCRdb on the multiplex PCR reads, gives a single entry per CDR3 protein. The data show roughly 290,000 distinct CDR3 sequences, with 17% seen just once and about 50% held by the top ten. Sequencing was done on a sample of blood. These receptors were taken from a woman aged 55-70 years with Graves' ophthalmopathy. The CDR3 runs from the conserved cysteine through the conserved F or W. A D gene is named only where the DNA matches it firmly. Clone size is shown for a subset of rows, as once, few, many or a class of expanded clone.

d_gene,v_gene,abundance,CDR3aa
TRBD2,TRBV5-6,few,CASSYPTSAYGGTQYF
TRBD2,TRBV5-1,-,CASSRWSGREETQYF
-,TRBV20-1,many,CSARAGLGNTEAFF
-,TRBV7-2,many,CASRDRSGSYEQYF
-,TRBV14,-,CASSQDRRNEQYF
-,TRBV20-1,few,CSAPHYGYTF
-,TRBV12-3/TRBV12-4,many,CASSSVGANSPLHF
-,TRBV9,-,CASSVGVQAPYNSPLHF
TRBD1,TRBV4-1,few,CASSQPGTGSNEQFF
-,TRBV9,few,CASSVSVTTNEKLFF
TRBD1,TRBV2,many,CASSATGGGEQYF
TRBD1,TRBV10-3,few,CAARTGGYEQYF
-,TRBV28,many,CASSWGGKQNTEAFF